This T cell receptor beta chain was found in a study of response to subunit inactivated influenza vaccine. Findings of the study overall: After each seasonal influenza vaccination, few new T cells are recruited, the authors suggested.

TCRdb reprocessed the RT-PCR reads with MiXCR, giving one entry per CDR3 protein. This table holds hundreds of thousands of distinct CDR3 sequences, roughly 14% found once. This clonotype was counted a few times. The antigen remains undetermined. The V gene lost 10 bases and the J gene lost 0 bases, with 10 bases spanning the gap. CDR1 and CDR2 (germline): MNHEY, SMNVEV (reference sequence). This CDR3 has 13 residues. The TCR comes from a man aged 50-59 years who received an inactivated influenza vaccine. This sequence joins TRBV27 and TRBJ2-4; D unresolved. The sequences come from PBMCs from blood, collected less than 13 days after vaccination. The CDR3: CATRTLAKNIQYF. The CDR3 DNA follows: TGTGCCACCCGGACCCTAGCCAAAAACATTCAGTACTTC.